This passage covers 24 T cell receptor beta chains from one sample sequenced in a study of long-term antiretroviral therapy in people with HIV. Sequencing used immunoSEQ v3.0 at survey level. Measured with immunoSEQ multiplex PCR; TCRdb has only the in-frame clones, and not every one. The sample records about 20,000 clones, around 80% being singletons. The source was unsorted PBMCs, collected 1.9 years after starting antiretroviral therapy. Source of these receptors: a woman between 50 and 59 years old with HIV.

The genes are TRBV1 and TRBJ2-2; the table gives TRBD1 as D, unverified against the DNA. TRBV1 has pseudogene status. This CDR3 has 16 amino acids. The CDR3, as DNA: TGCACCAGCAGCCAAGATAGGGGGCCTGGGACCGGGGAGCTGTTTTTT. Its translation is CTSSQDRGPGTGELFF.

This chain uses TRBV7-3 with TRBJ2-1, with 7 bases identical to TRBD2. The V segment lost 6 bases and the J segment 5 bases; nucleotides outside the gene matches: 7. Germline CDR1 and CDR2: SGHTA and FQGTGA. The CDR3 has 14 residues. CDR3 nucleotide sequence: TGTGCCAGCAGTTCTTTGGGGGGGGACAATGAGCAGTTCTTC. Its protein is CASSSLGGDNEQFF.

This clone was seen once. The chain combines TRBV4-3 with TRBJ2-7; D call uncertain. The germline gives CDR1 LGHNA, CDR2 YSLEER. Trimming shortened V by 2 bases and J by 2 bases, and 13 bases separated the two germline ends. CDR3 length: 15 residues. In DNA, the CDR3 is TGCGCCAGCAGCCAAACAAAGACGTCCACCTACGAGCAGTACTTC. It encodes CASSQTKTSTYEQYF.

This chain links TRBV19 with TRBJ1-1; D might be TRBD1 (5 bases). The CDR3 has 16 amino acids. V was trimmed by 11 bases and J by 0 bases, leaving 22 bases between them. Germline CDR1 LNHDA, CDR2 SQIVND (reference sequence). The CDR3 sequence is CASWGVTESLNTEAFF. CDR3 in DNA: TGTGCCTCATGGGGCGTGACGGAAAGTTTGAACACTGAAGCTTTCTTT.

The V gene is TRBV7-9, the J gene TRBJ2-5; D call uncertain. CDR3 length: 13 amino acids. The germline CDR1 and CDR2 sequences are SEHNR and FQNEAQ (reference sequence). Trimming left V 9 bases short and J 2 bases short, with 13 bases between. The CDR3 spells CASTDDTQETQYF. In DNA, the CDR3 is TGTGCCAGTACGGACGATACACAAGAGACCCAGTACTTC.

This sequence joins TRBV2 and TRBJ2-2; 11 positions agree with TRBD1. The CDR3 loop spans 15 amino acids. Germline V gene lookup returns CDR1 SNHLY and CDR2 FYNNEI. Trimming at V came to 5 bases and at J to 6 bases, leaving 5 bases not matched to a gene. CDR3 nucleotide sequence: TGTGCCAGCAGTTGGACAGGGGGCGCATCCGGGGAGCTGTTTTTT. Its protein is CASSWTGGASGELFF.

In this sample, this clone turned up a few times. The chain joins TRBV29-1 to TRBJ1-2, with unresolved D. Trimming stripped 7 bases from V and 2 bases from J, with 8 bases between. Germline V gene sequence: CDR1 SQVTM, CDR2 ANQGSEA. The length of the CDR3 is 11 residues. This CDR3 is CSADVNYGYTF. The CDR3, as DNA: TGCAGCGCCGACGTGAACTATGGCTACACCTTC.

The chain employs TRBV4-3 and TRBJ2-7, with D perhaps matching TRBD1 (5 bases). This CDR3 region has 13 residues. Trimming shortened V by 0 bases and J by 7 bases, and 10 bases separated the two germline ends. Looked up from germline, CDR1 is LGHNA and CDR2 is YSLEER. CDR3 region: CASSQEGVGEQYF. The DNA of the CDR3 is TGCGCCAGCAGCCAAGAAGGGGTAGGGGAGCAGTACTTC.

The chain joins TRBV5-6 to TRBJ1-2; 8 bases are a match to TRBD1. The germline V gene encodes CDR1 SGHDT and CDR2 YYEEEE. The CDR3 length is 15 residues. J lost 4 bases, V lost 4 bases, and 9 bases had no gene match. CDR3 protein: CASSVTGGGGYGYTF. The CDR3 DNA reads as TGTGCCAGCAGCGTAACAGGGGGAGGAGGCTATGGCTACACCTTC.

This rearrangement joins TRBV5-1 to TRBJ1-3; D is unresolved. Between the trimmed V and J ends, which lost 2 bases and 4 bases, there was a span of 10 bases. Germline CDR1 is SGHRS and CDR2 is YFSETQ. This CDR3 has 14 residues. The DNA for the CDR3 is TGCGCCAGCAGCTTAGCGGGGTACGGAAACACCATATATTTT. This encodes CASSLAGYGNTIYF.

This chain joins TRBV7-2 and TRBJ2-2; 7 bases align to TRBD2. The ends lost 5 bases at V and 8 bases at J; junction bases unmatched: 14. The CDR3 loop spans 16 amino acids. The germline CDR1 and CDR2 sequences are SGHTA and FQGNSA. The CDR3 is CASSPRASGLAGELFF. CDR3 coding DNA: TGTGCCAGCAGCCCACGGGCTAGCGGACTTGCTGGGGAGCTGTTTTTT.

As DNA, the CDR3 is TGTGCCAGCAGCGTGCGTCTGGGGGGGTTCCAAGAGACCCAGTACTTC. Protein product: CASSVRLGGFQETQYF. The rearrangement links TRBV9 to TRBJ2-5; 7 bases are a match to TRBD2. CDR3 length: 16 amino acids. Germline V gene sequence: CDR1 SGDLS, CDR2 YYNGEE. The V segment lost 2 bases and the J segment 1 base; nucleotides outside the gene matches: 8. The full variable domain, with the rest looked up from reference TRBV9 and TRBJ2-5, is DSGVTQTPKHLITATGQRVTLRCSPRSGDLSVYWYQQSLDQGLQFLIQYYNGEERAKGNILERFSAQQFPDLHSELNLSSLELGDSALYFCASSVRLGGFQETQYFGPGTRLLVL.

The chain employs TRBV7-9 and TRBJ1-6, with a possible D match to TRBD1 (5 bases). The CDR3 runs to 14 residues. Trimming removed 5 bases from V and 6 bases from J, with 11 bases in between. Germline V gives CDR1 SEHNR, CDR2 FQNEAQ (reference sequence). CDR3 bases: TGTGCCAGCAGCGGGGGGTTCGGTAATTCACCCCTCCACTTT. Protein: CASSGGFGNSPLHF.

This clone was seen a few times. The chain joins TRBV2 to TRBJ1-2; D might be TRBD1 (6 bases). Deletions cut 2 bases from V and 4 bases from J, with 20 bases between. Germline V CDR1 and CDR2: SNHLY, FYNNEI. The CDR3 extends over 17 amino acids. In nucleotides, the CDR3 is TGTGCCAGCAGTGAATTGAGTACGGGGGGCGCCAGCTATGGCTACACCTTC. This sequence encodes CASSELSTGGASYGYTF.

The genes are TRBV14 and TRBJ1-2, with D hard to call. V was cut by 1 base and J by 4 bases, with 4 bases left in between. The CDR3 covers 12 residues. Germline loops: CDR1 SGHDN, CDR2 FVKESK. The CDR3 DNA reads as TGTGCCAGCAGCCAAGTGGCCTATGGCTACACCTTC. It yields the protein CASSQVAYGYTF.

This chain uses TRBV19 with TRBJ2-5; D unresolved. CDR1 and CDR2 (germline): LNHDA, SQIVND (reference sequence). The CDR3 length is 14 residues. With 9 bases removed from V and 6 bases from J, the gap between germline ends came to 20 bases. The CDR3 nucleotides are TGTGCCAGCCTCTCGAGGACCGGGTCAAAGACCCAGTACTTC. Encoded protein: CASLSRTGSKTQYF.

The chain combines TRBV6-1 with TRBJ2-5; the D gene is possibly TRBD2 (6 bases). The CDR3 runs 15 residues. Per the germline V gene, CDR1 is MNHNS and CDR2 is SASEGT. With 0 bases removed from V and 7 bases from J, the gap between germline ends came to 15 bases. The CDR3 region is CASSEASGVRGTQYF. The CDR3 DNA sequence: TGTGCCAGCAGTGAAGCGTCGGGGGTTCGGGGGACCCAGTACTTC.

This chain links TRBV5-1 with TRBJ1-1, with a tentative D call TRBD1 (5 bases). The germline V and J ends were trimmed by 5 bases and 2 bases, with 13 bases remaining between them. This CDR3 is built from 14 residues. Germline loops: CDR1 SGHRS, CDR2 YFSETQ. In DNA, the CDR3 is TGCGCCAGCAGTTGGGACCAAATAAACACTGAAGCTTTCTTT. It is translated as CASSWDQINTEAFF.

This chain uses TRBV6-1 with TRBJ2-1; 8 bases fit TRBD1. The germline V gene encodes CDR1 MNHNS and CDR2 SASEGT. V dropped 7 bases and J dropped 0; count of bases not matched to a gene: 2. The CDR3 totals 14 residues. The CDR3 DNA reads as TGTGCCAGCACGGACAGGGCCTCCTACAATGAGCAGTTCTTC. This translates into CASTDRASYNEQFF.

The genes are TRBV5-4 and TRBJ2-7; 8 bases line up with TRBD2. The CDR3 runs 16 residues. The V and J ends lost 3 bases and 7 bases, in that order; junction bases with no gene match: 15. Germline V gene sequence: CDR1 SGHNT, CDR2 YYREEE (reference sequence). The CDR3 sequence is CASSSFGSVSGEEQYF. Here the CDR3 DNA reads TGTGCCAGCAGCTCGTTTGGTAGTGTTAGCGGGGAAGAGCAGTACTTC. Based on the CDR3 plus reference TRBV5-4 and TRBJ2-7, the full variable domain is ETGVTQSPTHLIKTRGQQVTLRCSSQSGHNTVSWYQQALGQGPQFIFQYYREEENGRGNFPPRFSGLQFPNYSSELNVNALELDDSALYLCASSSFGSVSGEEQYFGPGTRLTVT.

The gene calls are TRBV6-5 and TRBJ2-5; TRBD1 aligns across 7 bases. The CDR3 has 16 amino acids. Trimming took 2 bases from V and 2 from J; bases not matched to a gene: 8. Germline values: CDR1 MNHEY, CDR2 SVGAGI. DNA of the CDR3: TGTGCCAGCAGTTACGACAGGGCCGCCTTACAAGAGACCCAGTACTTC. Translated, it gives CASSYDRAALQETQYF.

The gene calls are TRBV5-4 and TRBJ1-1; no reliable D call. Between the trimmed V and J ends, which lost 0 bases and 7 bases, there was a span of 13 bases. The CDR3 runs 14 residues. CDR1 and CDR2 from the germline V gene are SGHNT and YYREEE (reference sequence). The CDR3 coding sequence is TGTGCCAGCAGCTTGGGGGGTTGGCCAGGTGAAGCTTTCTTT. This translates into CASSLGGWPGEAFF. Full variable domain (missing parts from reference TRBV5-4 and TRBJ1-1): ETGVTQSPTHLIKTRGQQVTLRCSSQSGHNTVSWYQQALGQGPQFIFQYYREEENGRGNFPPRFSGLQFPNYSSELNVNALELDDSALYLCASSLGGWPGEAFFGQGTRLTVV.

This chain joins TRBV19 and TRBJ2-3; either TRBD1 or TRBD2 may fit D (6 bases each). Trimming pared 1 base from V and 5 bases from J, leaving 19 bases between. Germline V gene data show CDR1 as LNHDA and CDR2 as SQIVND (reference sequence). The CDR3 totals 17 residues. CDR3 coding DNA: TGTGCCAGTAGTATAGTAACAGGGAGGTATGAGCGAGATACGCAGTATTTT. Its protein product is CASSIVTGRYERDTQYF.

The rearrangement uses TRBV30 and TRBJ1-6, with D perhaps TRBD1 (6 bases). CDR3 length: 14 amino acids. The V gene lost 8 bases and the J gene lost 5 bases, with 16 bases spanning the gap. Germline V CDR1 and CDR2: GTSNPN, SVGIG (reference sequence). DNA of the CDR3: TGTGCCAGAGGACGGGGGCACGATAATTCACCCCTCCACTTT. Translation gives CARGRGHDNSPLHF.